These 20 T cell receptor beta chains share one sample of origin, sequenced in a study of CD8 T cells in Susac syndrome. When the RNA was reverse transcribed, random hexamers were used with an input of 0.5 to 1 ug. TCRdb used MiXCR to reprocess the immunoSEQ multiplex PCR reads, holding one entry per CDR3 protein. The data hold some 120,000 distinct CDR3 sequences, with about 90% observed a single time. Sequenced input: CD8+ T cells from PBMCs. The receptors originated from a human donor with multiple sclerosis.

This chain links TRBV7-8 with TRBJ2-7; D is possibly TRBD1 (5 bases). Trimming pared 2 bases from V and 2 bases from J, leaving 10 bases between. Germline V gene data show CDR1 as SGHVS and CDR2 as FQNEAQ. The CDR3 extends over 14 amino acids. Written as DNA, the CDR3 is TGTGCCAGCAGCTTAAGGGGATCAGCCTACGAGCAGTACTTC. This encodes CASSLRGSAYEQYF.

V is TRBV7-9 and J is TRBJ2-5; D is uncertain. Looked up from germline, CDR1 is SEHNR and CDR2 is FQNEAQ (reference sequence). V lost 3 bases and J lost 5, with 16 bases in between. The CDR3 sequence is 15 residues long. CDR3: CASSLPSPPLETQYF. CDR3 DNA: TGTGCCAGCAGCTTGCCAAGCCCTCCGTTGGAGACCCAGTACTTC.

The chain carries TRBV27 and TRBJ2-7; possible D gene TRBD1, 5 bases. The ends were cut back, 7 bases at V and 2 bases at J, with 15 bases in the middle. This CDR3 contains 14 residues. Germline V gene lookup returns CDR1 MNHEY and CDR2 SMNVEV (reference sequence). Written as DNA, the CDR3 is TGTGCCAGCACCCTAGGGGTGGGCCCCTACGAGCAGTACTTC. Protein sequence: CASTLGVGPYEQYF.

CDR3 loop: CASSPRGYGKNIQYF. The CDR3 bases are TGCGCCAGCAGCCCTAGGGGATATGGCAAAAACATTCAGTACTTC. This chain links TRBV4-3 with TRBJ2-4, with TRBD1 as a possible D gene (5 bases). Germline-derived CDR1 and CDR2 are LGHNA and YSLEER. The CDR3 totals 15 residues. Between the trimmed V and J ends, which lost 4 bases and 3 bases, there was a span of 13 bases.

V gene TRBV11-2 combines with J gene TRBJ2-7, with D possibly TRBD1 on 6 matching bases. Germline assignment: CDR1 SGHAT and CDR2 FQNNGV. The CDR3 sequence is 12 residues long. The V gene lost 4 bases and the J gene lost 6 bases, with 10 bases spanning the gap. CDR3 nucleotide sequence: TGTGCCAGCAGCTCCTACAGGGTCGAGCAGTACTTC. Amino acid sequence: CASSSYRVEQYF.

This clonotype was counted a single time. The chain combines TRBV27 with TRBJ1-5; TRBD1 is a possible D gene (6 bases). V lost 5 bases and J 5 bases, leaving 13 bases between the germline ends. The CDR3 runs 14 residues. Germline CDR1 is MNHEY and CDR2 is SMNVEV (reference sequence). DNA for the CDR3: TGTGCCAGCAGTGCGTACTCAGGGGATCAGCCCCAGCATTTT. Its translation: CASSAYSGDQPQHF.

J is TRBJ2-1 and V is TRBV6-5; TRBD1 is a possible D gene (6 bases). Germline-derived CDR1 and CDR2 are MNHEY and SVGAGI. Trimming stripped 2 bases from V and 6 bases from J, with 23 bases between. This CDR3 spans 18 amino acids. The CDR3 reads CASSYQTPDTTGSNEQFF. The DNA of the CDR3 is TGTGCCAGCAGTTACCAGACCCCAGATACTACAGGGTCCAATGAGCAGTTCTTC.

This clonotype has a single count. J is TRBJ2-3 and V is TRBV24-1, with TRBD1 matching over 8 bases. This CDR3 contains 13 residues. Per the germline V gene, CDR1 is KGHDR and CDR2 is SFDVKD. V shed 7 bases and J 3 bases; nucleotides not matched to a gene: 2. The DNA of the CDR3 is TGTGCCACCAGGGACAGGGAAACAGATACGCAGTATTTT. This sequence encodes CATRDRETDTQYF.

CDR3 in amino acids: CAWSEGQTSTDTQYF. The CDR3 nucleotides are TGTGCCTGGAGTGAGGGGCAGACTAGCACAGATACGCAGTATTTT. V gene TRBV30 combines with J gene TRBJ2-3, with D perhaps matching TRBD1 (5 bases). Germline CDR1 is GTSNPN and CDR2 is SVGIG (reference sequence). CDR3 length equals 15 residues. The ends were cut back, 1 base at V and 0 bases at J, with 11 bases in the middle.

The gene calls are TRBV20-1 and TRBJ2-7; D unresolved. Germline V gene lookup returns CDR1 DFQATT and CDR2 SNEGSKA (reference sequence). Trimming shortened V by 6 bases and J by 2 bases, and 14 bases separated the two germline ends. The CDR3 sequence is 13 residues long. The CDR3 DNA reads TGCAGTGCGAAAGGAGCATCCGCCTACGAGCAGTACTTC. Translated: CSAKGASAYEQYF.

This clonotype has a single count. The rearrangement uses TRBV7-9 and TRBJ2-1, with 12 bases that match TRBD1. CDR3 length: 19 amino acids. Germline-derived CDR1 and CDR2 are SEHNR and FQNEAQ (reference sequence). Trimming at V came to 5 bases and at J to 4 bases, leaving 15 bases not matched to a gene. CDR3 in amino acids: CASSAGTGGGGATYNEQFF. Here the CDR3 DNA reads TGTGCCAGCAGCGCCGGGACAGGGGGCGGTGGGGCGACTTACAATGAGCAGTTCTTC. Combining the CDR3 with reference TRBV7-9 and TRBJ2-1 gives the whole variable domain DTGVSQNPRHKITKRGQNVTFRCDPISEHNRLYWYRQTLGQGPEFLTYFQNEAQLEKSRLLSDRFSAERPKGSFSTLEIQRTEQGDSAMYLCASSAGTGGGGATYNEQFFGPGTRLTVL.

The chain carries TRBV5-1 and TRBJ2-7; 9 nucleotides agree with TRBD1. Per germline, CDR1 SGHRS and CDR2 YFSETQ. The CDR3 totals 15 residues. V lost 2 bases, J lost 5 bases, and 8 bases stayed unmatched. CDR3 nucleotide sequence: TGCGCCAGCAGCTTCCCCGGGACAGGGCGGAACGAGCAGTACTTC. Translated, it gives CASSFPGTGRNEQYF.

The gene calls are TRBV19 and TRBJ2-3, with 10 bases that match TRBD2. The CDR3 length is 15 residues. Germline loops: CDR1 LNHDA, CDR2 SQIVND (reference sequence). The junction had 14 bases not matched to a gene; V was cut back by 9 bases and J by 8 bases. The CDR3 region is CARDKREGPSGTQYF. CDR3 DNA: TGTGCCAGGGACAAGCGGGAGGGCCCGTCGGGTACGCAGTATTTT.

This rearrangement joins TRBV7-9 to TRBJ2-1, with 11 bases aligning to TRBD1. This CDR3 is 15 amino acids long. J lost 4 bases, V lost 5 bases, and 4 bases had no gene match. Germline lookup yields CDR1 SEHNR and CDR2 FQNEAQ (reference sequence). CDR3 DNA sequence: TGTGCCAGCAGCACCGGGACAGGGGGATACAATGAGCAGTTCTTC. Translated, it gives CASSTGTGGYNEQFF. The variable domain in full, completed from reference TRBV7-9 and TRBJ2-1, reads DTGVSQNPRHKITKRGQNVTFRCDPISEHNRLYWYRQTLGQGPEFLTYFQNEAQLEKSRLLSDRFSAERPKGSFSTLEIQRTEQGDSAMYLCASSTGTGGYNEQFFGPGTRLTVL.

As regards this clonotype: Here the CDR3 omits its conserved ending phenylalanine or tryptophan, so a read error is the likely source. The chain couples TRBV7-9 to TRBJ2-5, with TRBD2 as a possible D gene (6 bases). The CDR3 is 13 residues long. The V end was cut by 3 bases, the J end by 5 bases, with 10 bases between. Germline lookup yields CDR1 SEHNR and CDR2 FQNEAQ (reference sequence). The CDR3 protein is CASSLGGTETQYL. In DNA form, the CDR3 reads TGTGCCAGCAGCTTGGGCGGGACGGAGACCCAGTACCTC.

CDR3 residues: CASSAGTYEQYF. CDR3 coding DNA: TGTGCCAGCAGTGCCGGGACTTACGAGCAGTACTTC. This sequence joins TRBV12-3 or TRBV12-4 and TRBJ2-7; a weak D match, TRBD2 (6 bases). The V gene lost 5 bases and the J gene lost 4 bases, with 9 bases spanning the gap. This CDR3 is 12 amino acids long.

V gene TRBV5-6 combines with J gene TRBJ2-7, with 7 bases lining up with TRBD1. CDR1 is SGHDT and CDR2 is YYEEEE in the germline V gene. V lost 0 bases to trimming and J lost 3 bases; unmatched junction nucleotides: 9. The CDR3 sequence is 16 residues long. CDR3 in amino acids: CASSLATGQQIYEQYF. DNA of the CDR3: TGTGCCAGCAGCTTGGCCACGGGACAGCAAATCTACGAGCAGTACTTC.

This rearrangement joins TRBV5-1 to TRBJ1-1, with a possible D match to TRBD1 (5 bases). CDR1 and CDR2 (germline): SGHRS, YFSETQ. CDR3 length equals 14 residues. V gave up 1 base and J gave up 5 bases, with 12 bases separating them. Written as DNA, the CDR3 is TGCGCCAGCAGCTTGAGGGGTATTGTTACTGAAGCTTTCTTT. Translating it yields CASSLRGIVTEAFF.

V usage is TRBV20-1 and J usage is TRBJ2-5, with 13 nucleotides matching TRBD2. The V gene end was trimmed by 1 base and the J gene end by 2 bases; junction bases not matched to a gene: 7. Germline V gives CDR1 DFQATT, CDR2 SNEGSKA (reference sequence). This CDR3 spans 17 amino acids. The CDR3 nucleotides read TGCAGTGCTAGAGTCTTCGGACTAGCGGGGGAGCAAGAGACCCAGTACTTC. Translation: CSARVFGLAGEQETQYF.

The CDR3 bases are TGCGCCAGCAGCCAAGATCTGGGCCTCTCCTACGAGCAGTACTTC. Its protein product is CASSQDLGLSYEQYF. V usage is TRBV4-1 and J usage is TRBJ2-7; D gene uncertain. The germline CDR1 and CDR2 sequences are MGHRA and YSYEKL. This CDR3 is built from 15 residues. V lost 0 bases to trimming and J lost 0 bases, with 9 bases between them.